This T cell receptor beta chain derives from a study of T cell repertoires in cytomegalovirus infection. The table lists this clonotype with a few counts. The target antigen is unknown. Each CDR3 protein is one row after TCRdb ran MiXCR on the reads. In the table there are roughly 920,000 distinct CDR3 sequences, approximately 30% of which are singletons. The length of the CDR3 is 14 residues. Germline V gene lookup returns CDR1 MNHEY and CDR2 SVGAGI. Trimming stripped 0 bases from V and 2 bases from J, with 7 bases between. Here the sequenced sample was cultured CD8+ T cells from PBMCs, taken from culture after CMV antigen stimulation. The chain links TRBV6-5 to TRBJ1-2; D not resolved. This clonotype originated in a human donor in good health (CMV status not recorded). Some clones in this sample may be carry-over from other donors' samples. The CDR3, as DNA: TGTGCCAGCAGTTACTCGAGGCCCAACTATGGCTACACCTTC. Translating gives CASSYSRPNYGYTF.